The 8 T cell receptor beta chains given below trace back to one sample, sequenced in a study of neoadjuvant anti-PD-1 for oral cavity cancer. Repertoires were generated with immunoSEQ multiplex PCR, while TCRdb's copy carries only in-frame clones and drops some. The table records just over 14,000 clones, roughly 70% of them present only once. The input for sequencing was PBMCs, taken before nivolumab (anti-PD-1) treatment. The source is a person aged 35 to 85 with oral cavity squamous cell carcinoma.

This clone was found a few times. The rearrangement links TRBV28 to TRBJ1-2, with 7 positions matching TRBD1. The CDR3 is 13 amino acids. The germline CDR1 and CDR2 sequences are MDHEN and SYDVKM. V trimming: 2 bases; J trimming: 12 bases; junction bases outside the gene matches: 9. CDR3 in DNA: TGTGCCAGCAGTTTAGCAGGGCAGGGGGGAGACACCTTC. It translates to CASSLAGQGGDTF.

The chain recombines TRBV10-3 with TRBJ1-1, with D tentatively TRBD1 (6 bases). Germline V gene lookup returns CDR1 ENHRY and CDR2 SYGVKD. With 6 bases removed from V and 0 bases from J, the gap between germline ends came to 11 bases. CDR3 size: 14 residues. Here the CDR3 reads CAISKQGVNTEAFF. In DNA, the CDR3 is TGTGCCATCAGCAAACAGGGTGTGAACACTGAAGCTTTCTTT.

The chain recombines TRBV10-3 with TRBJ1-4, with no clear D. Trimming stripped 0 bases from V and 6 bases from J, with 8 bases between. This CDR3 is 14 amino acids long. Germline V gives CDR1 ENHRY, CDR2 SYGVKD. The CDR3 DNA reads TGTGCCATCAGTGAGTCGCGAGGACATGAAAAACTGTTTTTT. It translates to CAISESRGHEKLFF.

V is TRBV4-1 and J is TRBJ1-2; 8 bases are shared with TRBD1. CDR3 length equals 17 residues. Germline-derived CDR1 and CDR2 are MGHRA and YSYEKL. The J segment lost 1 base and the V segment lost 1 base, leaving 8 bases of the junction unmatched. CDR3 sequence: CASSQGGGTGLNYGYTF. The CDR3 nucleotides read TGCGCCAGCAGCCAAGGGGGAGGGACAGGCCTTAACTATGGCTACACCTTC.

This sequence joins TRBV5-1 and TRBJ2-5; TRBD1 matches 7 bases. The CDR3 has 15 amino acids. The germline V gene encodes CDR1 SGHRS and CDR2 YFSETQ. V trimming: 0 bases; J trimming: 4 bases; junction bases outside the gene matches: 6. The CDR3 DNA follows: TGCGCCAGCAGCTTGGCTGGGACAGAGGGAGAGACCCAGTACTTC. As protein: CASSLAGTEGETQYF.

CDR3 sequence reads: CASSLVLGLAESTDTQYF. The CDR3 bases are TGTGCCAGCAGCTTGGTATTGGGACTAGCGGAGAGCACAGATACGCAGTATTTT. The chain carries TRBV5-8 and TRBJ2-3, with 11 bases lining up with TRBD2. Germline loops: CDR1 SGHTS, CDR2 YDEGEE. Trimming cost V 0 bases and J 0 bases; bases outside gene matches: 6. The CDR3 sequence is 18 residues long.

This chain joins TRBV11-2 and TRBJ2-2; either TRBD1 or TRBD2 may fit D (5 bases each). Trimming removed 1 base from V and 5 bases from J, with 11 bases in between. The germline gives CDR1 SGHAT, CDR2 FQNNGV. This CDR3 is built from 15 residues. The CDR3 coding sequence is TGTGCCAGCAGCTTAGTGAGGGGTCGTACCGGGGAGCTGTTTTTT. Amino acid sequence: CASSLVRGRTGELFF. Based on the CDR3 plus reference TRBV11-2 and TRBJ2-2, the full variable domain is EAGVAQSPRYKIIEKRQSVAFWCNPISGHATLYWYQQILGQGPKLLIQFQNNGVVDDSQLPKDRFSAERLKGVDSTLKIQPAKLEDSAVYLCASSLVRGRTGELFFGEGSRLTVL.

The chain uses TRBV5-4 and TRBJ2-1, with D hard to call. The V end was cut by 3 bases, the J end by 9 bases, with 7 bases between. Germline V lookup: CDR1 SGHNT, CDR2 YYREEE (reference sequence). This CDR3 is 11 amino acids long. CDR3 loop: CASSSMIEQFF. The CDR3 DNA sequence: TGTGCCAGCAGCTCCATGATTGAGCAGTTCTTC. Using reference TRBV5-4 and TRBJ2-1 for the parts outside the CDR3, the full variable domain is ETGVTQSPTHLIKTRGQQVTLRCSSQSGHNTVSWYQQALGQGPQFIFQYYREEENGRGNFPPRFSGLQFPNYSSELNVNALELDDSALYLCASSSMIEQFFGPGTRLTVL.